Listed below are T cell receptor beta chains from one sample, sequenced in a study of blood T cell repertoires in COVID-19. The data were produced by immunoSEQ multiplex PCR, yet TCRdb's version contains in-frame clones alone and is incomplete. The table records 200,000 to 250,000 clones, around 90% of them present only once. The sample taken for sequencing was peripheral blood. The receptors were gathered from a man aged 25 to 40 with COVID-19, enrolled during active disease. CDR3s include the opening cysteine and the closing phenylalanine or tryptophan.

TRBV11-2 | CASSLVALAGADTQYF
TRBV6-1 | CASSEAGTGGISEAFF
TRBV27 | CASSLTPNLNEKLFF
TRBV18 | CASSLQGDGYTF
TRBV18 | CASSPEGLRRLLHF
TRBV5-4 | CASSPFSLRSSPLHF
TRBV5-5 | CASSSDPDSQPQHF
TRBV23-1 | CARQKQETQYF
TRBV5-6 | CASSLGQGNEKLFF
TRBV3-1/TRBV3-2 | CASSQGRPRDWQYF
TRBV6-6 | CASTGTGGYEQYF
TRBV9 | CASSVGQGAYGYTF
TRBV19 | CASSIDRRAGNQPQHF
TRBV28 | CASSLPGTGREKLFF
TRBV4-1 | CASSHGQGALNEKLFF
TRBV7-2 | CASSFGRAGVRF
TRBV5-1 | CASSFTGTVNNSPLHF
TRBV11-3 | CASSSMGLDNEQFF
TRBV5-1 | CASSLGDTTEAFF
TRBV6-5 | CASGERDSGANVLTF
TRBV6-6 | CASSPTSGPYNEQFF
TRBV6-5 | CASSYAEPNTEAFF
TRBV7-2 | CASSLSQGRSPLHF
TRBV25-1 | CASRATNSPLHF
TRBV9 | CASSVGGRAYYNEQFF
TRBV6-1 | CASKPGQGVSDTQYF
TRBV19 | CASSLGTATYEGYTF
TRBV28 | CASSFGGNYGYTF
TRBV5-5 | CASSLALRGVHGELFF
TRBV27 | CASSHRDKSPLHF
TRBV27 | CASSLRGGYSNQPQHF
TRBV7-3 | CASSSQGSNEAFF
TRBV12-3/TRBV12-4 | CASSPEGAEQYF
TRBV5-6 | CASSGAGTSLFEQYF
TRBV11-1 | CASSLAGESNEQFF
TRBV6-5 | CASSFRTGTMNTEAFF
TRBV30 | CAWSGQGREKLFF
TRBV7-9 | CASSSMDRGPNYGYTF
TRBV6-5 | CASRTSGQGSYEQYF
TRBV7-2 | CASSLDQGAGYEQYF
TRBV7-9 | CASSPLDGYDRLNQPQHF
TRBV6-5 | CASISGTGNTEAFF
TRBV18 | CASSADGGTEAFF
TRBV28 | CASSYGQLSNQPQHF
TRBV7-3 | CASSLASDGVNEKLFF
TRBV4-1 | CASSQGQGRSGNTIYF
TRBV7-3 | CASSSGANVLTF
TRBV19 | CASSKGILMPAYEQYF
TRBV6-2/TRBV6-3 | CASSPGSNYGYTF
TRBV19 | CASSIQGLDEQYF
TRBV30 | CAWSWTSVRETQYF
TRBV25-1 | CASSPGQNANYGYTF
TRBV27 | CASSPYPPTYEQYF
TRBV15 | CATSRDRGAESYNEQFF
TRBV6-5 | CASSYHSRGGYTF
TRBV27 | CASRRDRGRIEQFF
TRBV2 | CASIRGSEAFF